This TCR beta chain was obtained from a study of blood T cells in healthy people across ages. Whole-study results and caveats: Roughly linearly, TCR beta diversity per million T cells fell as age increased. The study found more naive CD4+ cells and higher diversity in long-lived than aged donors.

This CDR3 region has 12 residues. Germline CDR1 reads MNHEY; CDR2 reads SMNVEV (reference sequence). V dropped 6 bases and J dropped 12 bases, with 17 bases sitting between them. A sample-barcoded 5' primer and a J-beta primer mix were used in a second PCR of about 7 to 12 cycles. Each sample yielded at least 3 million CDR3-containing paired-end reads. One entry per CDR3 protein, called by TCRdb with MiXCR from the 5' RACE reads. The table has more than 700,000 distinct CDR3 sequences, 50% to 65% seen once. Each sample had at least 6 million PBMCs isolated. Comment on this clonotype: Its matching antigen is unknown.

The TCR comes from an older man in good health. Sequencing was carried out using blood. V is TRBV27 and J is TRBJ2-5, with D possibly being TRBD1 (6 bases). CDR3 sequence: CASRGAGRVEYF. The CDR3 region has the DNA TGTGCCAGCAGGGGGGCGGGTCGCGTAGAGTACTTC.